Presented here are 4 T cell receptor beta chains from one specimen sequenced in a study of post-analysis software for immune sequencing data. Whole-study results and caveats: There were five TRBV segments more frequent in patients than controls, and TRBV5-6, TRBV5-1 and TRBV20-1 were among them.

Unique molecular identifiers were built into the TCR beta cDNA libraries. TCRdb re-analysed the PCR reads in MiXCR, keeping a single row per CDR3 protein. The repertoire consists of roughly 540,000 distinct CDR3 sequences, with around a third occurring once and the leading ten covering 6%. These receptors' antigens are unknown. Sequenced: blood. These receptors all come from a girl younger than 18 with multiple sclerosis.

The chain has TRBV3-1 and TRBJ1-1; D is unresolved. The V gene's germline CDR1 is LGHDT and CDR2 YNNKEL (reference sequence). The V end lost 1 base, the J end lost 4 bases, and 4 bases lay between the germline ends. CDR3 length: 12 amino acids. CDR3: CASSQAPTEAFF. In nucleotides, the CDR3 is TGTGCCAGCAGCCAAGCCCCCACTGAAGCTTTCTTT.

This clonotype turned up a few times. The chain joins TRBV7-2 to TRBJ1-5; weak D call: TRBD1 (5 bases). Trimming left V 3 bases short and J 4 bases short, with 16 bases between. The CDR3 totals 16 residues. The V gene's germline CDR1 is SGHTA and CDR2 FQGNSA. In nucleotides, the CDR3 is TGTGCCAGCAGCTTCTTCGGGGCCTCCTTGAATCAGCCCCAGCATTTT. Its translation is CASSFFGASLNQPQHF.

V and J are TRBV15 and TRBJ2-3; 8 bases agree with TRBD2. V was clipped by 3 bases and J by 2 bases; unmatched bases: 7. Germline loops: CDR1 LNHNV, CDR2 YYDKDF (reference sequence). The CDR3 has 16 amino acids. The CDR3 is CATSSRGGPITDTQYF. Here the CDR3 DNA reads TGTGCCACCAGCAGTCGGGGGGGGCCCATCACAGATACGCAGTATTTT. The whole variable domain, filled in from reference TRBV15 and TRBJ2-3, reads DAMVIQNPRYQVTQFGKPVTLSCSQTLNHNVMYWYQQKSSQAPKLLFHYYDKDFNNEADTPDNFQSRRPNTSFCFLDIRSPGLGDTAMYLCATSSRGGPITDTQYFGPGTRLTVL.

This clonotype was seen a handful of times. The V gene is TRBV19, the J gene TRBJ1-5, with 10 positions matching TRBD1. The V gene end was trimmed by 7 bases and the J gene end by 2 bases; junction bases not matched to a gene: 20. The germline V gene encodes CDR1 LNHDA and CDR2 SQIVND (reference sequence). The CDR3 sequence is 20 residues long. The CDR3 is CASTQPTGQGEIVGNQPQHF. The CDR3 DNA is TGTGCCAGTACCCAACCAACCGGACAGGGGGAGATAGTAGGCAATCAGCCCCAGCATTTT.